These 23 T cell receptor beta chains were all obtained from the same sample, sequenced in a study of blood T cell repertoires in COVID-19. The data were produced by immunoSEQ multiplex PCR, yet TCRdb's version contains in-frame clones alone and is incomplete. The sample contains about 320,000 clones, around 88% of which appear only once. Sequencing was carried out using peripheral blood. These receptors were obtained from a woman in her 30s with COVID-19, enrolled during active disease.

The genes are TRBV19 and TRBJ1-1; tentative D call: TRBD1 (5 bases). The CDR3 is 14 residues long. V was clipped by 4 bases and J by 4 bases, with 13 bases between them. Per the germline V gene, CDR1 is LNHDA and CDR2 is SQIVND (reference sequence). The CDR3 nucleotides read TGTGCCAGTAGTACAGGGTCTGTAGTCACTGAAGCTTTCTTT. This encodes CASSTGSVVTEAFF.

The chain recombines TRBV2 with TRBJ1-4; TRBD1 matches 7 bases. CDR3 size: 15 residues. V dropped 6 bases and J dropped 7; count of bases not matched to a gene: 11. Germline V gene lookup returns CDR1 SNHLY and CDR2 FYNNEI. The CDR3 loop reads CASRTQGWKGEKLFF. The CDR3 DNA reads as TGTGCCAGCAGAACACAGGGGTGGAAGGGTGAAAAACTGTTTTTT.

The genes are TRBV7-2 and TRBJ1-1; D unclear. This CDR3 has 14 amino acids. Trimming shortened V by 1 base and J by 6 bases, and 12 bases separated the two germline ends. Per the germline V gene, CDR1 is SGHTA and CDR2 is FQGNSA. The CDR3 loop is CASSLELRAAEAFF. DNA for the CDR3: TGTGCCAGCAGCTTAGAGCTTCGTGCGGCTGAAGCTTTCTTT.

V usage is TRBV3-1 (or the pseudogene TRBV3-2) and J usage is TRBJ1-2, with D maybe TRBD1 (5 bases). Trimming pared 4 bases from V and 8 bases from J, leaving 14 bases between. CDR3 length: 13 residues. CDR1 LGHDT and CDR2 YNNKEL come from the germline V gene (reference sequence). The CDR3 spells CASSPSGLGGYTF. CDR3 nucleotide sequence: TGTGCCAGCAGCCCCTCAGGGCTCGGGGGCTACACCTTC.

J is TRBJ2-1 and V is TRBV3-1 (or the pseudogene TRBV3-2); 8 nucleotides match TRBD2. Trimming at V came to 1 base and at J to 7 bases, leaving 6 bases not matched to a gene. CDR3 length equals 15 residues. Germline V lookup: CDR1 LGHDT, CDR2 YNNKEL (reference sequence). The CDR3 loop is CASSQGAGEWNEQFF. Written as DNA, the CDR3 is TGTGCCAGCAGCCAAGGAGCGGGGGAGTGGAATGAGCAGTTCTTC.

The gene calls are TRBV9 and TRBJ1-6; D is undetermined. This CDR3 is 14 amino acids long. Germline V gives CDR1 SGDLS, CDR2 YYNGEE. V lost 0 bases, J lost 3 bases, and 4 bases lay in between. The CDR3 spells CASSVGSYNSPLHF. The CDR3 region has the DNA TGTGCCAGCAGCGTAGGCAGCTATAATTCACCCCTCCACTTT.

This sequence joins TRBV5-6 and TRBJ1-2; weak D call: TRBD1 (5 bases). Per the germline V gene, CDR1 is SGHDT and CDR2 is YYEEEE. V was cut by 0 bases and J by 3 bases, with 15 bases left in between. CDR3 size: 16 residues. CDR3 amino acids: CASSLGAGQGHYGYTF. The CDR3 coding sequence is TGTGCCAGCAGCTTGGGGGCTGGGCAGGGCCACTATGGCTACACCTTC.

The chain couples TRBV18 to TRBJ1-2; D remains ambiguous. With 2 bases removed from V and 2 bases from J, the gap between germline ends came to 6 bases. Germline CDR1 and CDR2: KGHSH and LQKENI. There are 13 residues in the CDR3. In DNA form, the CDR3 reads TGTGCCAGCTCACCAGACGGGAACTATGGCTACACCTTC. Protein product: CASSPDGNYGYTF.

The CDR3 loop reads CASSIRDRQETQYF. CDR3 bases: TGTGCCAGTAGTATACGGGACAGACAAGAGACCCAGTACTTC. The chain recombines TRBV19 with TRBJ2-5, with 7 bases lining up with TRBD1. The germline V gene has CDR1 LNHDA and CDR2 SQIVND (reference sequence). Trimming removed 2 bases from V and 2 bases from J; junction bases left unmatched: 2. The CDR3 extends over 14 amino acids.

The chain employs TRBV27 and TRBJ1-6, with D possibly matching TRBD1 (5 bases). The germline V gene encodes CDR1 MNHEY and CDR2 SMNVEV (reference sequence). This CDR3 contains 17 residues. The V end lost 7 bases, the J end lost 3 bases, and 19 bases lay between the germline ends. The CDR3 loop is CASITSGGLGYNSPLHF. The CDR3 nucleotides read TGTGCCAGCATTACCTCGGGGGGATTGGGCTATAATTCACCCCTCCACTTT.

In its sample, this clone was seen once. The chain uses TRBV19 and TRBJ2-5; TRBD1 matches 9 bases. In germline, CDR1 is LNHDA, CDR2 SQIVND (reference sequence). The CDR3 covers 13 residues. V lost 5 bases and J lost 4; bases outside the gene matches: 2. CDR3 sequence: CASSLGQGETQYF. Written as DNA, the CDR3 is TGTGCCAGTAGTCTGGGACAGGGAGAGACCCAGTACTTC.

The rearrangement links TRBV6-5 to TRBJ2-5, with 7 bases matching TRBD2. J was trimmed by 2 bases and V by 6 bases; bases with no gene match: 3. The germline CDR1 and CDR2 sequences are MNHEY and SVGAGI. The CDR3 length is 13 residues. Here the CDR3 DNA reads TGTGCCAGCAGACCTAGCGGACAAGAGACCCAGTACTTC. Translated: CASRPSGQETQYF.

The rearrangement joins TRBV5-5 to TRBJ2-7; D is possibly TRBD2 (6 bases). Trimming pared 4 bases from V and 0 bases from J, leaving 17 bases between. The germline V gene has CDR1 SGHKS and CDR2 YYEKEE (reference sequence). The CDR3 runs 16 residues. CDR3 protein: CASSPAGGAVSYEQYF. The CDR3 DNA reads as TGTGCCAGCAGCCCGGCCGGCGGGGCGGTCTCCTACGAGCAGTACTTC.

The chain is built from TRBV6-5 and TRBJ1-1; TRBD1 might be the D (5 bases). The V and J ends lost 0 bases and 1 base respectively, with 9 bases between them. The length of the CDR3 is 15 residues. Germline CDR1 is MNHEY and CDR2 is SVGAGI. CDR3: CASSYSREGNTEAFF. The CDR3 DNA reads as TGTGCCAGCAGTTACTCCAGGGAGGGGAACACTGAAGCTTTCTTT.

J is TRBJ1-1 and V is TRBV6-6, with 8 bases matching TRBD1. V gave up 5 bases and J gave up 6 bases; unmatched junction bases: 5. Germline loops: CDR1 MNHNY, CDR2 SVGAGI (reference sequence). The CDR3 is 13 amino acids. CDR3 bases: TGTGCCAGCAGTATCGACAGGGGTGCTGAAGCTTTCTTT. Its translation is CASSIDRGAEAFF.

This chain uses TRBV12-3 or TRBV12-4 with TRBJ1-5; D uncertain. Trimming pared 5 bases from V and 4 bases from J, leaving 6 bases between. CDR3 size: 12 residues. In DNA form, the CDR3 reads TGTGCCAGCAGTGCGGGGAATCAGCCCCAGCATTTT. The encoded protein is CASSAGNQPQHF.

The sample holds one count of this clone. The gene calls are TRBV4-1 and TRBJ2-7, with a weak D call TRBD1 (6 bases). Per the germline V gene, CDR1 is MGHRA and CDR2 is YSYEKL. This CDR3 is 14 amino acids long. Trimming pared 3 bases from V and 4 bases from J, leaving 13 bases between. The CDR3 DNA is TGCGCCAGCAGCCAGGGGGACACCGGTTACGAGCAGTACTTC. The encoded protein is CASSQGDTGYEQYF.

This chain connects TRBV19 to TRBJ1-5; 7 bases agree with TRBD1. Trimming cost V 8 bases and J 0 bases; bases outside gene matches: 13. This CDR3 has 17 amino acids. Germline values: CDR1 LNHDA, CDR2 SQIVND (reference sequence). CDR3 loop: CASEGGPRAYSNQPQHF. Written as DNA, the CDR3 is TGTGCCAGTGAAGGGGGCCCAAGGGCATATAGCAATCAGCCCCAGCATTTT.

The chain recombines TRBV24-1 with TRBJ2-3; 9 bases are a match to TRBD2. The CDR3 has 16 amino acids. CDR1 KGHDR and CDR2 SFDVKD come from the germline V gene. Losses at the gene ends were 4 bases for V and 5 bases for J; bases not matched to a gene: 9. The CDR3 nucleotides are TGTGCCACCAGTGACACGCGGGGGGGCGTAAGAGATACGCAGTATTTT. This codes for CATSDTRGGVRDTQYF.

Of note for this clone: Additional DNA sequences in this sample encode the identical CDR3. Written as DNA, the CDR3 is TGCGCCAGCAGCTTGACATCGGGGGCCGGGGAGCTGTTTTTT. Its protein product is CASSLTSGAGELFF. V is TRBV5-1 and J is TRBJ2-2, with D possibly TRBD2 on 6 matching bases. The germline gives CDR1 SGHRS, CDR2 YFSETQ. This CDR3 has 14 residues. The V and J ends lost 1 base and 6 bases respectively, with 10 bases between them.

The J gene is TRBJ2-3, the V gene TRBV9; a possible D gene is TRBD2 (5 bases). Germline CDR1 SGDLS, CDR2 YYNGEE. The V end was cut by 0 bases, the J end by 2 bases, with 13 bases between. This CDR3 is built from 16 residues. CDR3: CASSVGPGDYTDTQYF. The DNA for the CDR3 is TGTGCCAGCAGCGTAGGCCCCGGGGATTACACAGATACGCAGTATTTT.

The chain links TRBV20-1 to TRBJ1-2; D unclear. The germline CDR1 and CDR2 sequences are DFQATT and SNEGSKA (reference sequence). There are 11 residues in the CDR3. V was clipped by 2 bases and J by 5 bases, with 6 bases between them. The DNA of the CDR3 is TGCAGTGCTAGACTCCCTTATGGCTACACCTTC. Encoded protein: CSARLPYGYTF.

The chain is built from TRBV18 and TRBJ2-2, with D tentatively TRBD1 (6 bases). V lost 5 bases to trimming and J lost 5 bases, with 15 bases between them. Germline V gives CDR1 KGHSH, CDR2 LQKENI. The CDR3 runs 15 residues. Written as DNA, the CDR3 is TGTGCCAGCTCAAAGCAGGGGATCGGGACCGGGGAGCTGTTTTTT. This sequence encodes CASSKQGIGTGELFF.